The 14 T cell receptor beta chains in this list originate from one sample, sequenced in a study of T-cell reconstitution after alpha-beta-depleted transplantation in children. Preparation of the TCRbeta library used unique molecular identifiers. One entry per CDR3 protein, called by TCRdb with MiXCR from the PCR reads. This table holds more than 100,000 distinct CDR3 sequences, about 23% found once. The sequencing here drew on PBMCs, mostly from graft donor cells, taken 180 days after TCRalphabeta/CD19-depleted stem cell transplant. The receptors were sampled from a male patient between 2 and 10 years old who had a stem cell transplant for chronic granulomatous disease, so the T cells may come from the graft donor.

This chain uses TRBV12-3 or TRBV12-4 with TRBJ2-7; a possible D gene is TRBD2 (6 bases). The CDR3 has 14 residues. Trimming left V 8 bases short and J 4 bases short, with 18 bases between. The CDR3 spells CASQPGGFSYEQYF. Here the CDR3 DNA reads TGTGCCAGCCAACCCGGGGGTTTCTCTTACGAGCAGTACTTC.

The chain uses TRBV5-1 and TRBJ2-7, with D perhaps being TRBD1 or TRBD2 (7 bases each). The CDR3 loop spans 17 amino acids. The germline V and J ends were trimmed by 4 bases and 4 bases, with 24 bases remaining between them. Germline V gene sequence: CDR1 SGHRS, CDR2 YFSETQ. Written as DNA, the CDR3 is TGCGCCAGCAGCGTCGGGGGAGGGGGCGCAAAGACGTACGAGCAGTACTTC. Its protein product is CASSVGGGGAKTYEQYF.

The chain combines TRBV20-1 with TRBJ2-1, with D tentatively TRBD1 (6 bases). This CDR3 region has 16 residues. Germline CDR1 and CDR2: DFQATT and SNEGSKA (reference sequence). The V end lost 1 base, the J end lost 0 bases, and 13 bases lay between the germline ends. The CDR3 coding sequence is TGCAGTGCTAGAGCCCCAGGGGTTAGCTCCTACAATGAGCAGTTCTTC. Residues: CSARAPGVSSYNEQFF.

The rearrangement links TRBV5-1 to TRBJ2-7; D is uncertain. This CDR3 comprises 13 residues. V was clipped by 0 bases and J by 7 bases, with 11 bases between them. Germline V gene lookup returns CDR1 SGHRS and CDR2 YFSETQ. CDR3 sequence reads: CASSLARESEQYF. The DNA of the CDR3 is TGCGCCAGCAGCTTGGCTAGGGAAAGTGAGCAGTACTTC.

This clonotype has more than one count but fewer than ten. The V call is TRBV12-3 or TRBV12-4, the J call TRBJ2-3; possible D gene TRBD2, 5 bases. V gave up 6 bases and J gave up 3 bases, with 10 bases separating them. There are 13 residues in the CDR3. The chain's CDR3 is CASRPRGTDTQYF. CDR3 sequence (DNA): TGTGCCAGCAGACCTCGAGGGACAGATACGCAGTATTTT.

The J gene is TRBJ2-1, the V gene TRBV5-1; 8 positions match TRBD2. Germline lookup yields CDR1 SGHRS and CDR2 YFSETQ. The CDR3 has 15 amino acids. V dropped 2 bases and J dropped 1; count of bases not matched to a gene: 2. This CDR3 reads CASSFPSGSYNEQFF. Written as DNA, the CDR3 is TGCGCCAGCAGCTTCCCTAGCGGGTCCTACAATGAGCAGTTCTTC.

There are a few counts of this clonotype. This chain joins TRBV12-3 or TRBV12-4 and TRBJ2-5; a possible D gene is TRBD2 (5 bases). The CDR3 spans 15 residues. V gave up 5 bases and J gave up 2 bases, with 15 bases separating them. CDR3 in amino acids: CASSTLLASQETQYF. CDR3 coding DNA: TGTGCCAGCAGTACCCTTCTAGCTTCGCAAGAGACCCAGTACTTC.

The chain employs TRBV6-1 and TRBJ2-4, with D perhaps being TRBD1 or TRBD2 (5 bases each). This CDR3 is built from 18 residues. The germline CDR1 and CDR2 sequences are MNHNS and SASEGT. Trimming removed 5 bases from V and 0 bases from J, with 20 bases in between. CDR3 loop: CASSQGTPTGVAKNIQYF. Written as DNA, the CDR3 is TGTGCCAGCAGTCAGGGCACACCGACCGGGGTAGCCAAAAACATTCAGTACTTC.

The rearrangement joins TRBV7-2 to TRBJ1-5; the D is unclear. Trimming left V 5 bases short and J 2 bases short, with 7 bases between. CDR1 SGHTA and CDR2 FQGNSA come from the germline V gene. This CDR3 is 13 amino acids long. Here the CDR3 reads CASSPTRNQPQHF. The DNA of the CDR3 is TGTGCCAGCAGCCCGACACGCAATCAGCCCCAGCATTTT.

The chain has TRBV10-3 and TRBJ2-5; 7 nucleotides agree with TRBD1. Looked up from germline, CDR1 is ENHRY and CDR2 is SYGVKD. J lost 2 bases, V lost 6 bases, and 6 bases had no gene match. The CDR3 contains 14 residues. Here the CDR3 reads CAIREGQAQETQYF. The CDR3 DNA reads TGTGCCATCAGGGAAGGACAGGCTCAAGAGACCCAGTACTTC.

Points on this clonotype: One junction end disagrees with the germline gene, perhaps due to a read error. J is TRBJ2-3 and V is TRBV12-3 or TRBV12-4; 7 bases agree with TRBD1. This CDR3 spans 19 amino acids. CDR3 sequence (DNA): TGTGCCAGCTGTTTAGTGGAAGGGGGCCTGACTCTAATGACAGATACGCAGTATTTT. Protein product: CASCLVEGGLTLMTDTQYF.

The V call is TRBV7-2, the J call TRBJ1-4; TRBD1 aligns across 7 bases. The junction had 8 bases not matched to a gene; V was cut back by 2 bases and J by 5 bases. The CDR3 is 16 residues long. Germline V gene sequence: CDR1 SGHTA, CDR2 FQGNSA. The chain's CDR3 is CASSLIPMTGNEKLFF. The CDR3 region has the DNA TGTGCCAGCAGCTTAATCCCTATGACAGGGAATGAAAAACTGTTTTTT.

This clonotype was found once. The CDR3 region is CASSQTTSYYEQYF. CDR3 bases: TGTGCCAGCAGCCAAACGACATCTTACTACGAGCAGTACTTC. The V call is TRBV3-1, the J call TRBJ2-7; D is undetermined. This CDR3 comprises 14 residues. Deletions cut 2 bases from V and 3 bases from J, with 11 bases between. CDR1 and CDR2 from the germline V gene are LGHDT and YNNKEL (reference sequence).

This rearrangement joins TRBV3-1 to TRBJ2-5; TRBD2 matches at 9 bases. Germline lookup yields CDR1 LGHDT and CDR2 YNNKEL (reference sequence). V trimming: 7 bases; J trimming: 5 bases; junction bases outside the gene matches: 20. There are 18 residues in the CDR3. CDR3 in amino acids: CASTKQVIGGLARETQYF. The CDR3 DNA is TGTGCCAGCACCAAGCAGGTGATAGGGGGACTAGCAAGGGAGACCCAGTACTTC.